This TCR beta chain was sequenced in a study of OX40 agonist ivuxolimab in advanced cancers. Study context: With a range of roughly 20 to 79, age averaged approximately 55 years, and approximately 83% were male. General study results and limits: At doses 0.1 to 3.0 mg/kg, CD4+ and CD8+ clones expanded. Low normalized T-cell clonal expansion also characterized some of the nonresponders.

The table came from immunoSEQ multiplex PCR; TCRdb's copy has only in-frame clones and leaves some out. Of tens of thousands of clones in the sample, roughly four fifths were seen once. Note on this clone: Its target is unknown.

The CDR3 totals 16 residues. Germline CDR1 reads MNHEY; CDR2 reads SMNVEV (reference sequence). V lost 0 bases, J lost 0 bases, and 8 bases lay in between. Here the sequenced sample was CD4+ or CD8+ T cells sorted from blood, taken in a trial of the OX40 agonist ivuxolimab. This chain uses TRBV27 with TRBJ1-4, with D uncertain. The sequence was obtained from an adult with an advanced solid tumor such as melanoma, head and neck, liver or kidney cancer. This CDR3 is CASSLSLGSTNEKLFF. The CDR3 nucleotides read TGTGCCAGCAGTTTATCGTTGGGGTCAACTAATGAAAAACTGTTTTTT.